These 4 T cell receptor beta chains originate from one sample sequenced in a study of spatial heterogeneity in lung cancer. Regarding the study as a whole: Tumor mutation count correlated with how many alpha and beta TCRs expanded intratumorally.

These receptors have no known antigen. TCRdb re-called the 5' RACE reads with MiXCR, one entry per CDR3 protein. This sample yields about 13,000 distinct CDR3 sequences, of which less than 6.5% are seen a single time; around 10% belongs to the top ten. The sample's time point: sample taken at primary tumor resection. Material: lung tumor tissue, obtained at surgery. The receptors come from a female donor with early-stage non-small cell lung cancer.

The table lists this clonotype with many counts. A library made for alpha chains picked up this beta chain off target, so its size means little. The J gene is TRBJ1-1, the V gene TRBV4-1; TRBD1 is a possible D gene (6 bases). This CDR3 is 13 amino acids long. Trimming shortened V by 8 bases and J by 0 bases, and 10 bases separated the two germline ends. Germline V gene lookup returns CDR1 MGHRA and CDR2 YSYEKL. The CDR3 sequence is CASSGDMNTEAFF. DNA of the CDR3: TGCGCCAGCTCCGGGGACATGAACACTGAAGCTTTCTTT.

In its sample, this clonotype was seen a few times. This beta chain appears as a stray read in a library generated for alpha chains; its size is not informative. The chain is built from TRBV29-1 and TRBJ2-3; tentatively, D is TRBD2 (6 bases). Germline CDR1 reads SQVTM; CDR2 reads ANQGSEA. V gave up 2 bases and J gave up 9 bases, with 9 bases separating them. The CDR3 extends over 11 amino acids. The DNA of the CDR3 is TGCAGCGTTGAACTAGCGTCAACGCAGTATTTT. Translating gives CSVELASTQYF.

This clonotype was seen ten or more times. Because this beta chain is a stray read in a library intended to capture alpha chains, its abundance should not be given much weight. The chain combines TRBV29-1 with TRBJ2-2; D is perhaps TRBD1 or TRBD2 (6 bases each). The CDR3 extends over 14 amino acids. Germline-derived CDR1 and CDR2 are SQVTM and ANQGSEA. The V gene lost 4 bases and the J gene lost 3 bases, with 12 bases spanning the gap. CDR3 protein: CSVVQGRYTGELFF. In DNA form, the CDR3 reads TGCAGCGTTGTGCAGGGGAGGTACACCGGGGAGCTGTTTTTT.

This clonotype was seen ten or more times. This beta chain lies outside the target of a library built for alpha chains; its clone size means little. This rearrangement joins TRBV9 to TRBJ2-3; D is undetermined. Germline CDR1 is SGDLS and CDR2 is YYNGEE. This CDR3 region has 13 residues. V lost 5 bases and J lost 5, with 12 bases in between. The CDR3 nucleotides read TGTGCCAGCAGTCCCCGCTGGGTAGATACGCAGTATTTT. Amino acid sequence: CASSPRWVDTQYF.